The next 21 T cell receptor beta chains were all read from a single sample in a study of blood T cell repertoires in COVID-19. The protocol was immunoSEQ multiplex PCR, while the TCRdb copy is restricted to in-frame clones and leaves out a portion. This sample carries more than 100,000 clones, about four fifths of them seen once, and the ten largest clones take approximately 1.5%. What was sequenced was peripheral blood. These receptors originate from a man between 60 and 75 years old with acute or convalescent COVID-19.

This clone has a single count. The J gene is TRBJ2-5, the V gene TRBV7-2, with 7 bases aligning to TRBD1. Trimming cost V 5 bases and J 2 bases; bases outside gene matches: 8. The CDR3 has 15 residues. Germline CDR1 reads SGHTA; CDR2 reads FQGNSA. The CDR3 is CASSARTGKQETQYF. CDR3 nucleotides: TGTGCCAGCAGCGCACGGACAGGAAAACAAGAGACCCAGTACTTC.

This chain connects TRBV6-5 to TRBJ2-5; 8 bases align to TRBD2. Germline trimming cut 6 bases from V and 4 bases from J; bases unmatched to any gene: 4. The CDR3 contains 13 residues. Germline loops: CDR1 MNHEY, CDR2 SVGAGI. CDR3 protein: CASRQSGGETQYF. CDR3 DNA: TGTGCCAGCAGACAGAGCGGGGGAGAGACCCAGTACTTC.

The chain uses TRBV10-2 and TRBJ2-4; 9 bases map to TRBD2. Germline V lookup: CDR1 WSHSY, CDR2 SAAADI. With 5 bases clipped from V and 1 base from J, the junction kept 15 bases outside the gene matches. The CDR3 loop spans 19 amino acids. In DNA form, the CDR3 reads TGCGCCAGCAGTTCAACGACTAGCGGCCGACTCGGGGCCAAAAACATTCAGTACTTC. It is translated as CASSSTTSGRLGAKNIQYF.

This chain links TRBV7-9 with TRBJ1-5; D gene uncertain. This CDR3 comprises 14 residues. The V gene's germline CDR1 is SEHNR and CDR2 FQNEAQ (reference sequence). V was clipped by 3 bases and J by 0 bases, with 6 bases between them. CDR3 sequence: CASSFRDSNQPQHF. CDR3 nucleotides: TGTGCCAGCAGCTTTCGGGATAGCAATCAGCCCCAGCATTTT.

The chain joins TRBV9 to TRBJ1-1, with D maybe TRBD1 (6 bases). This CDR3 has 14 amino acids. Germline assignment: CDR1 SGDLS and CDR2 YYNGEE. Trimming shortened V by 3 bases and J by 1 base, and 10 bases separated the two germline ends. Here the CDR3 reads CASSGTAQNTEAFF. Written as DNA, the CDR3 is TGTGCCAGCAGCGGGACAGCCCAGAACACTGAAGCTTTCTTT.

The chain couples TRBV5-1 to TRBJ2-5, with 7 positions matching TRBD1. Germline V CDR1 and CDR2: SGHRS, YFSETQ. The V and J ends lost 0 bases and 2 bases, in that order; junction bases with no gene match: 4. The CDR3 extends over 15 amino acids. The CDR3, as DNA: TGCGCCAGCAGCTTGGGGACAGGAACGCAAGAGACCCAGTACTTC. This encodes CASSLGTGTQETQYF. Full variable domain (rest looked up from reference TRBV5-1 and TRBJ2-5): KAGVTQTPRYLIKTRGQQVTLSCSPISGHRSVSWYQQTPGQGLQFLFEYFSETQRNKGNFPGRFSGRQFSNSRSEMNVSTLELGDSALYLCASSLGTGTQETQYFGPGTRLLVL.

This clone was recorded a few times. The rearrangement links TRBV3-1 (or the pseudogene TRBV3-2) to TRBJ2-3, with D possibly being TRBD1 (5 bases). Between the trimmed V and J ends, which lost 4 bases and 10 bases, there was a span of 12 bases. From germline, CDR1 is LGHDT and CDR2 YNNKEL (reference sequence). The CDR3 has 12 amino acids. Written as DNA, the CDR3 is TGTGCCAGCAGCCTCCAGGGAATTCCGCAGTATTTT. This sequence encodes CASSLQGIPQYF.

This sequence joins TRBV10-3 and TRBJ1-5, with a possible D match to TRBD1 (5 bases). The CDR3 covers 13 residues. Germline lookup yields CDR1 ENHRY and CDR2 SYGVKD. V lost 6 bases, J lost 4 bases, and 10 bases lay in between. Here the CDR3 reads CAISPGGNQPQHF. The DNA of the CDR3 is TGTGCCATCAGCCCCGGGGGAAATCAGCCCCAGCATTTT.

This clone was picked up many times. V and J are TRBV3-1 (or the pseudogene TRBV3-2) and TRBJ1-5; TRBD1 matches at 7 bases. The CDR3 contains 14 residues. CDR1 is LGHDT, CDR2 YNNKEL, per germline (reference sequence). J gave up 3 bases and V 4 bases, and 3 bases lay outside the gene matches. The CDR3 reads CASSPTGNNQPQHF. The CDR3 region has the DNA TGTGCCAGCAGCCCGACAGGGAACAATCAGCCCCAGCATTTT.

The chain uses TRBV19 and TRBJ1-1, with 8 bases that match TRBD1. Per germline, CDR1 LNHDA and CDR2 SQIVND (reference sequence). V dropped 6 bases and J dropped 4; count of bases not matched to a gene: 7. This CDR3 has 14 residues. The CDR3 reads CASSPGGAATEAFF. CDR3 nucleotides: TGTGCCAGTAGCCCAGGGGGCGCGGCCACTGAAGCTTTCTTT.

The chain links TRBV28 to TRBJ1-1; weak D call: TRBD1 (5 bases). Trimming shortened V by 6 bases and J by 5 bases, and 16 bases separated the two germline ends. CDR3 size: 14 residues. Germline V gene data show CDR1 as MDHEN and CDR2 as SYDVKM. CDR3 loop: CASSPPGEGTEAFF. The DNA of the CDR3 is TGTGCCAGCAGCCCGCCCGGGGAGGGGACTGAAGCTTTCTTT.

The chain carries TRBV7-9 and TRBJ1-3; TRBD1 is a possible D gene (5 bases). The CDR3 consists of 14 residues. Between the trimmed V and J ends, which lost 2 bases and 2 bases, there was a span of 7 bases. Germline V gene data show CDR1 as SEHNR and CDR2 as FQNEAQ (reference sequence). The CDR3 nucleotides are TGTGCCAGCAGCTTAACGACAGCTGGAAACACCATATATTTT. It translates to CASSLTTAGNTIYF.

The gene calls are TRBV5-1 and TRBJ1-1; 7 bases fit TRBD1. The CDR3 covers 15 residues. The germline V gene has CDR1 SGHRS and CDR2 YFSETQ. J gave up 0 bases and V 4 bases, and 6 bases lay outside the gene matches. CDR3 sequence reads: CASSPPTGMNTEAFF. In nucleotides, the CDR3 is TGCGCCAGCAGCCCGCCGACAGGGATGAACACTGAAGCTTTCTTT.

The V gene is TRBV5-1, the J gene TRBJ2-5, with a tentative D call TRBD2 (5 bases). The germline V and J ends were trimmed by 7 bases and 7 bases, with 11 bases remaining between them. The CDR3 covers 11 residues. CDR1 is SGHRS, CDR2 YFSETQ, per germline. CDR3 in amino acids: CASGFAGTQYF. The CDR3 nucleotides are TGCGCCAGCGGGTTCGCGGGGACCCAGTACTTC.

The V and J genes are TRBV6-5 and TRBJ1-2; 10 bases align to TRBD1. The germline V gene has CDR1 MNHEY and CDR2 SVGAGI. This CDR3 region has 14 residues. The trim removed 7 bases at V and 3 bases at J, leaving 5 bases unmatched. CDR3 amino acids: CASKDRGRYYGYTF. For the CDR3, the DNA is TGTGCCAGCAAAGACAGGGGGCGGTACTATGGCTACACCTTC.

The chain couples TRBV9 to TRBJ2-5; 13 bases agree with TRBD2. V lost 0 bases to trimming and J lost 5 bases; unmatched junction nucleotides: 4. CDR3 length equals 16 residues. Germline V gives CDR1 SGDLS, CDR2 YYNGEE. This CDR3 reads CASSVGTSGGAETQYF. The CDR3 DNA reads TGTGCCAGCAGCGTAGGAACTAGCGGGGGGGCTGAGACCCAGTACTTC.

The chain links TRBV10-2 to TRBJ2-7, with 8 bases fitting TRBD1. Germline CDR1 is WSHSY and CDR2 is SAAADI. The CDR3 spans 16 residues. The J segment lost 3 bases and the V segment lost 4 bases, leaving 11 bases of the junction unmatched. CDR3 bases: TGCGCCAGCAGTGGAACCTCATGGACAGGGAGCTACGAGCAGTACTTC. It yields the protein CASSGTSWTGSYEQYF.

This chain's CDR3 is CASSLTGQGQNIQYF. As DNA, the CDR3 is TGCGCCAGCAGCTTGACGGGACAGGGACAAAACATTCAGTACTTC. The chain combines TRBV5-1 with TRBJ2-4; 9 bases map to TRBD1. Trimming cost V 1 base and J 5 bases; bases outside gene matches: 4. Germline lookup yields CDR1 SGHRS and CDR2 YFSETQ. CDR3 length: 15 amino acids. The variable domain in full, with the rest retrieved from reference TRBV5-1 and TRBJ2-4, is KAGVTQTPRYLIKTRGQQVTLSCSPISGHRSVSWYQQTPGQGLQFLFEYFSETQRNKGNFPGRFSGRQFSNSRSEMNVSTLELGDSALYLCASSLTGQGQNIQYFGAGTRLSVL.

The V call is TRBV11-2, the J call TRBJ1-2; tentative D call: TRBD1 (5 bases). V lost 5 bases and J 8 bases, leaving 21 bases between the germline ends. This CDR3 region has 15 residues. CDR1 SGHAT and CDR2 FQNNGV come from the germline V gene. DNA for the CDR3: TGTGCCAGCAGCACCCTTACGGGGGGGATCGGAGGCTACACCTTC. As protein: CASSTLTGGIGGYTF.

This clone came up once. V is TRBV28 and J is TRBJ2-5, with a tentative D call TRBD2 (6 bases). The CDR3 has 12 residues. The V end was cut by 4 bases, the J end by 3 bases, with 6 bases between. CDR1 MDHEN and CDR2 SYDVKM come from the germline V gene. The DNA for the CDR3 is TGTGCCAGCAGTTGGGGGGAAGAGACCCAGTACTTC. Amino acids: CASSWGEETQYF.

CDR3 protein: CATSQGYGYTF. DNA for the CDR3: TGTGCCACCAGCCAGGGCTATGGCTACACCTTC. The V gene is TRBV24-1, the J gene TRBJ1-2; maybe TRBD1 (5 bases). Germline lookup yields CDR1 KGHDR and CDR2 SFDVKD. The germline V and J ends were trimmed by 7 bases and 4 bases, with 6 bases remaining between them. The CDR3 sequence is 11 residues long.